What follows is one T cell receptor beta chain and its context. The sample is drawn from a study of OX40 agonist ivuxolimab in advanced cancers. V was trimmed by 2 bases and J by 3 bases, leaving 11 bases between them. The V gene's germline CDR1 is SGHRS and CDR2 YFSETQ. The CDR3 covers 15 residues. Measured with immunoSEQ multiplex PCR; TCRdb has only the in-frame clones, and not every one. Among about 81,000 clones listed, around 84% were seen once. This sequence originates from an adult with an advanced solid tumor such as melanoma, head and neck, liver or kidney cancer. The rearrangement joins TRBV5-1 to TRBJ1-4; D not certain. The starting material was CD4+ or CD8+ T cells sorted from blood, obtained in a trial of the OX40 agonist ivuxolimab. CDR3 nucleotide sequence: TGCGCCAGCAGCTTTGCGGGATTACCTAATGAAAAACTGTTTTTT. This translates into CASSFAGLPNEKLFF. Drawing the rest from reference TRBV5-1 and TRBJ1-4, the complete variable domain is KAGVTQTPRYLIKTRGQQVTLSCSPISGHRSVSWYQQTPGQGLQFLFEYFSETQRNKGNFPGRFSGRQFSNSRSEMNVSTLELGDSALYLCASSFAGLPNEKLFFGSGTQLSVL.